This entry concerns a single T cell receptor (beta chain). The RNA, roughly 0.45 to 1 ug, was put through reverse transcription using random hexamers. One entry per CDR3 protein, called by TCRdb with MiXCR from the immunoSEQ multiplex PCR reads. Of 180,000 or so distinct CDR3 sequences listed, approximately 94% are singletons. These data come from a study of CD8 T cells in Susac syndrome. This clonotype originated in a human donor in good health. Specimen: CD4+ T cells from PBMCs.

Here the CDR3 DNA reads TGCGCCAGCAGCCAAGGGATAGGGGTCGCGGAGCTGTTTTTT. Amino acid sequence: CASSQGIGVAELFF. This rearrangement joins TRBV4-3 to TRBJ2-2; D might be TRBD1 (5 bases). There are 14 residues in the CDR3. V dropped 1 base and J dropped 10 bases, with 13 bases sitting between them. Looked up from germline, CDR1 is LGHNA and CDR2 is YSLEER.